This T cell receptor (beta chain) stems from a study of blood T cell repertoires in COVID-19. Turning to the study itself: In each case, the material was cDNA or gDNA derived from T cells, B-cell-depleted T cells, or PBMCs.

Some clones are missing from TCRdb's copy, which holds only in-frame ones; the method was immunoSEQ multiplex PCR. Of about 200,000 clones detected, more than 75% appear once; the ten largest clones hold approximately 6%. Germline CDR1 reads SGHTA; CDR2 reads FQGNSA. This CDR3 is 14 amino acids long. The V end was cut by 1 base, the J end by 11 bases, with 14 bases between. The chain couples TRBV7-2 to TRBJ1-4; tentatively, D is TRBD1 (5 bases). The sample taken for sequencing was peripheral blood. The TCR comes from a middle-aged man with active or convalescent COVID-19. The CDR3 DNA sequence: TGTGCCAGCAGCTTAGATGGCCAGGGAGGGAAACTGTTTTTT. Translating it yields CASSLDGQGGKLFF.